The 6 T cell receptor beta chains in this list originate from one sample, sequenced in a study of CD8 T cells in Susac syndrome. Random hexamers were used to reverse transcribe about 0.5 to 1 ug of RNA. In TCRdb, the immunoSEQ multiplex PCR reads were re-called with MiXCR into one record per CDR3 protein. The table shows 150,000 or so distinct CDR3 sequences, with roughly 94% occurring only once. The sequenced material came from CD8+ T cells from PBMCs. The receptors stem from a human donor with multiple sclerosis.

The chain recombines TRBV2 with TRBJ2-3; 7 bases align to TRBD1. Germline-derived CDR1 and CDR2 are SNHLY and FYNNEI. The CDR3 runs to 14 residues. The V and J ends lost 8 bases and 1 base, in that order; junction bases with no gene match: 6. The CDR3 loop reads CASPPGQGTDTQYF. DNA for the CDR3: TGTGCCAGCCCCCCCGGACAGGGCACAGATACGCAGTATTTT.

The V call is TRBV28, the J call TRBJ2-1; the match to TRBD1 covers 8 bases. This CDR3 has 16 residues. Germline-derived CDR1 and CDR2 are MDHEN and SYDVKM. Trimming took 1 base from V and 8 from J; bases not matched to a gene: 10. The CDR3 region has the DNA TGTGCCAGCAGTTTATCAGGGGGCAACGGTTGGGATGAGCAGTTCTTC. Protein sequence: CASSLSGGNGWDEQFF.

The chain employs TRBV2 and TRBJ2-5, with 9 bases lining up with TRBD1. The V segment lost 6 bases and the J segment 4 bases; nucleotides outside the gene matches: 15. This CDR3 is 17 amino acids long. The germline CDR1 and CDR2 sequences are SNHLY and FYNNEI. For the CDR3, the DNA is TGTGCCAGCAGACCCGGGACAGGGTCCCCTCAGGGAGAGACCCAGTACTTC. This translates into CASRPGTGSPQGETQYF.

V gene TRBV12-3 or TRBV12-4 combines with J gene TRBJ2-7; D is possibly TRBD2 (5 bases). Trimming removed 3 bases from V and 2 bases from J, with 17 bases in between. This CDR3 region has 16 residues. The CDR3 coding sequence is TGTGCCAGCAGTTTCAGCCGAGGGCCCGGGGCCTACGAGCAGTACTTC. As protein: CASSFSRGPGAYEQYF.

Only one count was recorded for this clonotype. CDR3 residues: CATSFGETQYF. CDR3 bases: TGTGCCACCTCCTTTGGAGAGACCCAGTACTTC. The V and J genes are TRBV7-9 and TRBJ2-5; the D is unclear. The V end was cut by 10 bases, the J end by 4 bases, with 10 bases between. Germline CDR1 SEHNR, CDR2 FQNEAQ (reference sequence). The CDR3 totals 11 residues.

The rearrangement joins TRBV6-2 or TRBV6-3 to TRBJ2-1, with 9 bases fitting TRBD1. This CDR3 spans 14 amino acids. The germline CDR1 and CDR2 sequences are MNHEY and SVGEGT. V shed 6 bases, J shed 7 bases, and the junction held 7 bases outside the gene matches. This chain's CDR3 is CASSTGGRVNEQFF. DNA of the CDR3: TGTGCCAGCAGCACAGGGGGCCGGGTGAATGAGCAGTTCTTC.